Listed below are T cell receptor beta chains from one sample, sequenced in a study of blood T cell repertoires in COVID-19. Clones were read by immunoSEQ multiplex PCR, and TCRdb kept only the in-frame ones, dropping some. Of about 28,000 clones listed, around nine tenths are singletons. The sequenced material came from peripheral blood. Receptors originate from a human donor in a cohort sampled during active COVID-19. Each CDR3 is given with its conserved first and last residue. D genes are given only for firm matches. Some rows have no size entry. The others give once, few or many, or a class for an expanded clone.

size	V	J	D	CDR3	DNA
.	TRBV19	TRBJ1-1	.	CASSISRLMNTEAFF	TGTGCCAGTAGTATTTCTCGGTTGATGAACACTGAAGCTTTCTTT
few	TRBV13	TRBJ1-4	.	CASSRRSPAADEKLFF	TGTGCCAGCAGCCGTCGCTCGCCCGCTGCGGATGAAAAACTGTTTTTT
.	TRBV6-4	TRBJ2-6	TRBD1	CASSPDRAGANVLTF	TGTGCCAGCAGTCCCGACAGGGCCGGGGCCAACGTCCTGACTTTC
.	TRBV6-5	TRBJ1-2	.	CASSPGLIYGYTF	TGTGCCAGCAGTCCCGGACTGATTTATGGCTACACCTTC
.	TRBV27	TRBJ1-1	TRBD1	CASSLGTGLEAFF	TGTGCCAGCAGCCTCGGGACAGGCCTTGAAGCTTTCTTT
.	TRBV2	TRBJ1-1	.	CASTQNAGNTEAFF	TGTGCCAGCACCCAAAACGCAGGGAACACTGAAGCTTTCTTT
.	TRBV7-2	TRBJ2-3	.	CASSLVLADTQYF	TGTGCCAGCAGCTTGGTACTCGCAGATACGCAGTATTTT
.	TRBV4-2	TRBJ2-3	TRBD2	CASSQGSSGGVDRSTDTQYF	TGTGCCAGCAGCCAAGGCTCTAGCGGGGGGGTTGATCGGAGCACAGATACGCAGTATTTT
few	TRBV9	TRBJ2-5	TRBD2	CASSVGASGGPQETQYF	TGTGCCAGCAGCGTAGGGGCTAGCGGGGGGCCTCAAGAGACCCAGTACTTC
.	TRBV12-3/TRBV12-4	TRBJ1-5	.	CASSKDRGQPQHF	TGTGCCAGCAGCAAGGACCGCGGGCAGCCCCAGCATTTT
.	TRBV14	TRBJ2-1	.	CASSQVVSRGAHNEQFF	TGTGCCAGCAGCCAAGTTGTTTCCAGGGGGGCCCACAATGAGCAGTTCTTC
.	TRBV6-5	TRBJ2-3	.	CASSTPGVGDTQYF	TGTGCCAGCAGCACACCAGGGGTAGGAGATACGCAGTATTTT
.	TRBV6-2/TRBV6-3	TRBJ1-1	.	CASSYSTSPRGTEAFF	TGTGCCAGCAGTTACTCGACTTCTCCACGGGGCACTGAAGCTTTCTTT
.	TRBV7-2	TRBJ1-1	.	CASSLVGQITEAFF	TGTGCCAGCAGCTTAGTTGGGCAGATCACTGAAGCTTTCTTT
.	TRBV7-9	TRBJ2-1	.	CASSFRYASWFF	TGTGCCAGCAGCTTTCGGTACGCTAGCTGGTTCTTC
.	TRBV5-4	TRBJ1-3	.	CASSLDRNSGNTIYF	TGTGCCAGCAGCTTGGACAGGAACTCTGGAAACACCATATATTTT
.	TRBV19	TRBJ2-1	TRBD2	CASSTGLAGGEQFF	TGTGCCAGTAGTACCGGACTAGCGGGTGGTGAGCAGTTCTTC
.	TRBV6-6	TRBJ2-1	.	CASSYQKENEQFF	TGTGCCAGCAGTTACCAAAAGGAGAATGAGCAGTTCTTC
.	TRBV5-1	TRBJ2-3	TRBD2	CASTTGGLDFGDTQYF	TGCGCCAGCACCACCGGAGGACTAGATTTTGGAGATACGCAGTATTTT
.	TRBV5-6	TRBJ1-1	TRBD1	CASSPGQGSLYTEAFF	TGTGCCAGCAGCCCCGGACAGGGCTCCCTCTACACTGAAGCTTTCTTT
once	TRBV30	TRBJ2-7	.	CAWCEPLSYEQYF	TGTGCCTGGTGCGAGCCGCTCTCCTACGAGCAGTACTTC
.	TRBV19	TRBJ2-3	.	CASSIVKLDTQYF	TGTGCCAGTAGTATTGTTAAGCTTGATACGCAGTATTTT
few	TRBV27	TRBJ2-2	.	CASSFTGVTGELFF	TGTGCCAGCAGTTTTACAGGTGTGACCGGGGAGCTGTTTTTT
.	TRBV18	TRBJ1-2	.	CASSPQPQEYGYTF	TGTGCCAGCTCACCTCAACCACAGGAGTATGGCTACACCTTC
.	TRBV5-4	TRBJ1-2	TRBD1	CASSLGTGGNYGYTF	TGTGCCAGCAGCTTGGGTACAGGGGGTAACTATGGCTACACCTTC
.	TRBV6-4	TRBJ2-7	.	CASSDSIQGKPSTLSSYEQYF	TGTGCCAGCAGTGACTCGATTCAGGGTAAGCCCTCCACCCTCTCATCCTACGAGCAGTACTTC
.	TRBV30	TRBJ2-1	TRBD2	CAWGTSGGREQFF	TGTGCCTGGGGGACTAGCGGGGGCCGTGAGCAGTTCTTC
.	TRBV14	TRBJ2-1	TRBD2	CASSQMGWTSGGYNEQFF	TGTGCCAGCAGCCAGATGGGATGGACTAGCGGGGGGTACAATGAGCAGTTCTTC
.	TRBV6-5	TRBJ1-6	TRBD1	CASSKRQTGYSPLHF	TGTGCCAGCAGCAAACGACAGACAGGGTATTCACCCCTCCACTTT
.	TRBV18	TRBJ2-7	TRBD1	CASSTGTEYEQYF	TGTGCCAGCTCGACCGGGACAGAATACGAGCAGTACTTC
.	TRBV10-1	TRBJ2-5	TRBD1	CASSESTGTGETQYF	TGCGCCAGCAGTGAGTCGACAGGGACGGGAGAGACCCAGTACTTC
.	TRBV6-6	TRBJ2-6	.	CASSYPGANVLTF	TGTGCCAGCTCCTACCCCGGGGCCAACGTCCTGACTTTC
.	TRBV18	TRBJ2-2	.	CASSPISGNTGELFF	TGTGCCAGCTCACCTATTTCAGGGAACACCGGGGAGCTGTTTTTT
.	TRBV9	TRBJ2-3	TRBD2	CASSVSSGSTDTQYF	TGTGCCAGCAGCGTATCTAGCGGGAGCACAGATACGCAGTATTTT
.	TRBV28	TRBJ2-1	TRBD1	CASRRIGAGTGLF	TGTGCCAGCAGGAGAATAGGAGCTGGGACAGGCCTCTTC
.	TRBV5-4	TRBJ1-1	.	CASLGRGRRTEAFF	TGTGCCAGCTTGGGTCGGGGAAGGCGGACTGAAGCTTTCTTT
.	TRBV5-6	TRBJ1-1	TRBD1	CASTRQGSMNTEAFF	TGTGCCAGCACCCGACAGGGGAGCATGAACACTGAAGCTTTCTTT
.	TRBV5-1	TRBJ2-6	.	CASSPSSVSSGANVLTF	TGCGCCAGCAGCCCCTCTAGCGTGAGCTCTGGGGCCAACGTCCTGACTTTC
.	TRBV2	TRBJ2-7	.	CASSRIGAYEQYF	TGTGCCAGCAGCCGTATAGGGGCCTACGAGCAGTACTTC
.	TRBV20-1	TRBJ2-7	.	CSAISLYEQYF	TGCAGTGCTATATCCTTATACGAGCAGTACTTC
once	TRBV29-1	TRBJ1-1	.	CSGKRGFLNTEAFF	TGCAGCGGGAAAAGGGGTTTCTTGAACACTGAAGCTTTCTTT
.	TRBV12-3/TRBV12-4	TRBJ2-7	.	CASRGTDLGEQYF	TGTGCCAGCAGGGGCACTGACCTTGGCGAGCAGTACTTC
.	TRBV11-2	TRBJ2-1	TRBD2	CASSSGGAGDSYNEQFF	TGTGCCAGCAGCTCGGGCGGGGCGGGGGATTCCTACAATGAGCAGTTCTTC
once	TRBV7-3	TRBJ1-1	TRBD1	CASRQGLNTEAFF	TGTGCCAGCCGACAGGGGCTGAACACTGAAGCTTTCTTT
.	TRBV19	TRBJ1-5	.	CASSIRGAGNQPQHF	TGTGCCAGTAGTATTCGGGGAGCGGGCAATCAGCCCCAGCATTTT
.	TRBV9	TRBJ1-1	.	CASSARQSNTEAFF	TGTGCCAGCAGCGCAAGACAGTCGAACACTGAAGCTTTCTTT
.	TRBV27	TRBJ1-4	.	CASSLLWGGGEKLFF	TGTGCCAGCAGTTTATTATGGGGGGGTGGTGAAAAACTGTTTTTT
.	TRBV19	TRBJ1-4	.	CASSSDGRANEKLFF	TGTGCCAGTAGTTCCGACGGGAGGGCAAATGAAAAACTGTTTTTT
.	TRBV13	TRBJ2-1	TRBD1	CASSNKDRGLDEQFF	TGTGCCAGCAGCAACAAGGACAGGGGGTTAGATGAGCAGTTCTTC
.	TRBV25-1	TRBJ2-7	.	CASKTESYEQYF	TGTGCCAGCAAGACAGAGTCCTACGAGCAGTACTTC
.	TRBV27	TRBJ2-1	.	CASSFEGVYYNEQFF	TGTGCCAGCAGTTTCGAAGGGGTTTACTACAATGAGCAGTTCTTC